These 27 T cell receptor beta chains were sequenced from one sample in a study of T-cell memory formation after mild COVID-19. A single record per CDR3 protein comes from TCRdb applying MiXCR to the 5' RACE reads. Among around 250,000 distinct CDR3 sequences listed, roughly 15% were seen once. The sample was PBMCs or a T cell subset sorted from them (not recorded which). Receptors originate from a man between 18 and 29 years old who had mild COVID-19 (a few samples of this study predate the infection). Cell type and time point are not known.

The rearrangement links TRBV5-1 to TRBJ1-1; the match to TRBD1 covers 7 bases. The CDR3 contains 15 residues. The junction had 11 bases not matched to a gene; V was cut back by 5 bases and J by 4 bases. Looked up from germline, CDR1 is SGHRS and CDR2 is YFSETQ. CDR3 DNA: TGCGCCAGCAGGCCGAACACAGGGGTAGGCACTGAAGCTTTCTTT. Translated, it gives CASRPNTGVGTEAFF.

The chain couples TRBV18 to TRBJ2-7; possibly TRBD1 or TRBD2 for D (5 bases each). The V end lost 2 bases, the J end lost 7 bases, and 18 bases lay between the germline ends. CDR3 length equals 15 residues. Germline CDR1 is KGHSH and CDR2 is LQKENI. CDR3 DNA: TGTGCCAGCTCACCATCGGAGGCAGGGTCGGGGGAGCAGTACTTC. Amino acids: CASSPSEAGSGEQYF. Together with reference TRBV18 and TRBJ2-7, the CDR3 gives the full variable domain: NAGVMQNPRHLVRRRGQEARLRCSPMKGHSHVYWYRQLPEEGLKFMVYLQKENIIDESGMPKERFSAEFPKEGPSILRIQQVVRGDSAAYFCASSPSEAGSGEQYFGPGTRLTVT.

This clonotype was seen a handful of times. The chain has TRBV20-1 and TRBJ2-5, with D perhaps matching TRBD2 (7 bases). Trimming took 1 base from V and 4 from J, leaving 10 bases between them. The V gene's germline CDR1 is DFQATT and CDR2 SNEGSKA (reference sequence). CDR3 length equals 13 residues. CDR3 sequence reads: CSARVAGAETQYF. DNA of the CDR3: TGCAGTGCTAGAGTGGCGGGGGCAGAGACCCAGTACTTC.

This clonotype was recorded a few times. This chain joins TRBV5-1 and TRBJ2-7; D gene unclear. The V and J ends lost 4 bases and 0 bases respectively, with 8 bases between them. Germline V CDR1 and CDR2: SGHRS, YFSETQ. The CDR3 is 13 residues long. In DNA, the CDR3 is TGCGCCAGCAGCGCGGACGGCTCCTACGAGCAGTACTTC. Protein: CASSADGSYEQYF.

The chain links TRBV5-1 to TRBJ2-3, with D uncertain. The CDR3 loop spans 15 amino acids. In germline, CDR1 is SGHRS, CDR2 YFSETQ. V was pared by 0 bases and J by 1 base, with 9 bases between. The chain's CDR3 is CASSLGVGGTDTQYF. For the CDR3, the DNA is TGCGCCAGCAGCTTGGGCGTAGGCGGCACAGATACGCAGTATTTT.

This sequence joins TRBV30 and TRBJ1-2; TRBD1 agrees at 10 bases. CDR3 length: 14 residues. Germline V gives CDR1 GTSNPN, CDR2 SVGIG (reference sequence). The V and J ends lost 2 bases and 6 bases, in that order; junction bases with no gene match: 6. CDR3 DNA: TGTGCCTGGAGTAAGGACAGGGGGATTGATGGCTACACCTTC. Translated: CAWSKDRGIDGYTF.

There are a few counts of this clonotype. This chain connects TRBV7-2 to TRBJ2-7; 7 positions agree with TRBD1. J was trimmed by 0 bases and V by 2 bases; bases with no gene match: 4. The CDR3 has 15 amino acids. CDR1 is SGHTA and CDR2 is FQGNSA in the germline V gene. In nucleotides, the CDR3 is TGTGCCAGCAGCTTACAACAGGGGACCTCCTACGAGCAGTACTTC. Protein: CASSLQQGTSYEQYF.

V usage is TRBV6-1 and J usage is TRBJ2-7; tentatively, D is TRBD2 (5 bases). V lost 3 bases to trimming and J lost 6 bases, with 9 bases between them. This CDR3 has 12 residues. Germline V gene lookup returns CDR1 MNHNS and CDR2 SASEGT. CDR3 DNA: TGTGCCAGCAGTGAGGAGGTCCGCGAGCAGTACTTC. It is translated as CASSEEVREQYF.

The chain employs TRBV6-5 and TRBJ2-2; D not resolved. The CDR3 covers 15 residues. Germline lookup yields CDR1 MNHEY and CDR2 SVGAGI. V shed 0 bases and J shed 1 base, with 6 bases lying between them. The DNA for the CDR3 is TGTGCCAGCAGTTACTCCGGCAGGAACACCGGGGAGCTGTTTTTT. Translated: CASSYSGRNTGELFF.

This clonotype was recorded many times. J is TRBJ2-5 and V is TRBV7-2; D remains unclear. The CDR3 extends over 12 amino acids. Germline V CDR1 and CDR2: SGHTA, FQGNSA. With 7 bases removed from V and 1 base from J, the gap between germline ends came to 7 bases. The DNA of the CDR3 is TGTGCCAGCACCCGCGGCCAAGAGACCCAGTACTTC. This sequence encodes CASTRGQETQYF.

The chain links TRBV7-2 to TRBJ2-3, with D perhaps assigned TRBD1 or TRBD2 (6 bases each). This CDR3 is 15 amino acids long. In germline, CDR1 is SGHTA, CDR2 FQGNSA. V gave up 5 bases and J gave up 2 bases, with 14 bases separating them. CDR3 sequence: CASSVYRGPTDTQYF. The CDR3 nucleotides read TGTGCCAGCAGCGTTTACCGGGGGCCCACAGATACGCAGTATTTT.

V gene TRBV20-1 combines with J gene TRBJ1-2; 7 bases agree with TRBD1. The CDR3 runs 14 residues. Trimming at V came to 5 bases and at J to 12 bases, leaving 18 bases not matched to a gene. Per the germline V gene, CDR1 is DFQATT and CDR2 is SNEGSKA (reference sequence). CDR3 sequence reads: CSAAQITDRRLNTF. CDR3 nucleotides: TGCAGTGCTGCCCAGATAACGGACAGGCGGTTGAACACCTTC.

The V and J genes are TRBV18 and TRBJ2-1; 9 bases are shared with TRBD1. The length of the CDR3 is 15 residues. J was trimmed by 7 bases and V by 6 bases; bases with no gene match: 10. Germline CDR1 reads KGHSH; CDR2 reads LQKENI. The CDR3 nucleotides are TGTGCCAGCTCCCCGAGGACAGGGGAGTATAATGAGCAGTTCTTC. Its translation is CASSPRTGEYNEQFF.

This clonotype appeared a few times. The chain employs TRBV6-1 and TRBJ1-1; D uncertain. CDR1 is MNHNS, CDR2 SASEGT, per germline. Trimming took off 10 bases at V and 2 bases at J, with 11 bases between the two ends. The CDR3 spans 12 residues. CDR3 residues: CAKGILNTEAFF. The CDR3 bases are TGTGCCAAAGGCATCTTAAACACTGAAGCTTTCTTT.

Comments on this clonotype: The junction departs from germline at one end; a sequencing error may be responsible. V is TRBV29-1 and J is TRBJ1-1, with D maybe TRBD1 (5 bases). The CDR3 loop spans 13 amino acids. The germline V gene encodes CDR1 SQVTM and CDR2 ANQGSEA. DNA of the CDR3: TGCAGCGCCAAGACAGCAATTAACACTGAATCTTTCTTT. Amino acids: CSAKTAINTESFF.

This clonotype was counted between two and nine times. The CDR3 nucleotides are TGTGCCAGCAGCCGGGCGGGAATGAACACTGAAGCTTTCTTT. This encodes CASSRAGMNTEAFF. The chain couples TRBV7-2 to TRBJ1-1; D remains ambiguous. V lost 5 bases and J 0 bases, leaving 10 bases between the germline ends. This CDR3 spans 14 amino acids. Germline CDR1 is SGHTA and CDR2 is FQGNSA.

The chain recombines TRBV7-9 with TRBJ1-5, with TRBD1 as a possible D gene (5 bases). V gave up 6 bases and J gave up 2 bases, with 14 bases separating them. This CDR3 region has 15 residues. Germline-derived CDR1 and CDR2 are SEHNR and FQNEAQ (reference sequence). The DNA of the CDR3 is TGTGCCAGCAGTCCGCAGGGCGCCGGCAATCAGCCCCAGCATTTT. It specifies CASSPQGAGNQPQHF. Variable domain in full (rest from reference TRBV7-9 and TRBJ1-5): DTGVSQNPRHKITKRGQNVTFRCDPISEHNRLYWYRQTLGQGPEFLTYFQNEAQLEKSRLLSDRFSAERPKGSFSTLEIQRTEQGDSAMYLCASSPQGAGNQPQHFGDGTRLSIL.

This clonotype turned up a few times. The chain links TRBV11-2 to TRBJ2-1; D not resolved. The V end was cut by 2 bases, the J end by 7 bases, with 15 bases between. Germline V lookup: CDR1 SGHAT, CDR2 FQNNGV. The CDR3 spans 15 residues. The CDR3 nucleotides are TGTGCCAGCAGCTTAATGGAAGGAAGGATGAATGAGCAGTTCTTC. Protein sequence: CASSLMEGRMNEQFF.

The chain employs TRBV9 and TRBJ1-4, with 7 bases identical to TRBD1. V shed 3 bases, J shed 8 bases, and the junction held 10 bases outside the gene matches. The CDR3 length is 15 residues. Germline V gene lookup returns CDR1 SGDLS and CDR2 YYNGEE. Here the CDR3 reads CASSEVQGQGEKLFF. The CDR3 DNA sequence: TGTGCCAGCAGCGAGGTACAGGGGCAGGGAGAAAAACTGTTTTTT.

This clonotype has more than one count but fewer than ten. This chain links TRBV3-1 with TRBJ2-1, with 8 bases that match TRBD1. Germline values: CDR1 LGHDT, CDR2 YNNKEL (reference sequence). V was pared by 4 bases and J by 6 bases, with 8 bases of the junction left unmatched. The CDR3 covers 15 residues. For the CDR3, the DNA is TGTGCCAGCAGCCCCAGGGGGCCTGGGCGCAATGAGCAGTTCTTC. Its translation: CASSPRGPGRNEQFF.

The chain links TRBV5-5 to TRBJ2-1; 9 bases map to TRBD1. CDR1 is SGHKS, CDR2 YYEKEE, per germline (reference sequence). The CDR3 runs 14 residues. The ends lost 0 bases at V and 8 bases at J; junction bases unmatched: 3. Written as DNA, the CDR3 is TGTGCCAGCAGCTTGGCACAGGGGGCGGATGAGCAGTTCTTC. This translates into CASSLAQGADEQFF.

Here the CDR3 reads CASSQGPAAGALKNIQYF. CDR3 DNA: TGCGCCAGCAGCCAAGGTCCGGCGGCGGGGGCTCTCAAAAACATTCAGTACTTC. This chain joins TRBV4-1 and TRBJ2-4; weak D call: TRBD2 (7 bases). V was shortened by 1 base and J by 3 bases, with 19 bases between the two germline ends. The CDR3 has 18 residues. The germline V gene encodes CDR1 MGHRA and CDR2 YSYEKL.

This clonotype was seen a handful of times. The chain is built from TRBV28 and TRBJ2-2; 10 bases map to TRBD1. Per the germline V gene, CDR1 is MDHEN and CDR2 is SYDVKM. V lost 3 bases to trimming and J lost 7 bases; unmatched junction nucleotides: 5. The CDR3 has 15 amino acids. Written as DNA, the CDR3 is TGTGCCAGCAGTTTGGGACAGGGGTTGGGCGGGGAGCTGTTTTTT. Amino acids: CASSLGQGLGGELFF.

This clonotype has ten or more counts. The chain is built from TRBV10-3 and TRBJ2-7; 9 nucleotides match TRBD1. This CDR3 comprises 16 residues. From germline, CDR1 is ENHRY and CDR2 SYGVKD. Trimming removed 0 bases from V and 3 bases from J; junction bases left unmatched: 6. In DNA, the CDR3 is TGTGCCATCAGTGAGTCGGACAGGGGAAGTGGCTACGAGCAGTACTTC. This gives the protein CAISESDRGSGYEQYF.

This clonotype was counted between two and nine times. CDR3 sequence (DNA): TGTGCCAGCAGTTACGAGAGAGGGGGCTACGAGCAGTACTTC. It is translated as CASSYERGGYEQYF. V usage is TRBV6-5 and J usage is TRBJ2-7, with D tentatively TRBD1 (6 bases). Per the germline V gene, CDR1 is MNHEY and CDR2 is SVGAGI. CDR3 length: 14 residues. Trimming pared 2 bases from V and 3 bases from J, leaving 11 bases between.

The chain carries TRBV6-1 and TRBJ2-3, with 11 positions matching TRBD2. Trimming at V came to 1 base and at J to 4 bases, leaving 1 base not matched to a gene. This CDR3 contains 15 residues. Germline assignment: CDR1 MNHNS and CDR2 SASEGT. This CDR3 is CASSEGTSGPDTQYF. As DNA, the CDR3 is TGTGCCAGCAGTGAAGGGACTAGCGGGCCAGATACGCAGTATTTT.

This clonotype was counted many times. The chain combines TRBV7-2 with TRBJ2-3, with 7 bases identical to TRBD1. Germline V gene data show CDR1 as SGHTA and CDR2 as FQGNSA. The V gene end was trimmed by 7 bases and the J gene end by 5 bases; junction bases not matched to a gene: 9. CDR3 size: 14 residues. The CDR3 nucleotides read TGTGCCAGCAATCCGGGGACAGCCATAGATACGCAGTATTTT. Translated, it gives CASNPGTAIDTQYF.